Below, 2 T cell receptor beta chains from the same sample are listed, as sequenced in a study of blood T cell repertoires in COVID-19. Sequenced by immunoSEQ multiplex PCR; TCRdb stores in-frame clones only, minus some. The sample lists fewer than 400,000 clones; roughly 86% were seen once. Sequenced material: peripheral blood. The receptors stem from a human donor in a cohort sampled during active COVID-19.

In nucleotides, the CDR3 is TGTGCCATCAGTGAGAGACAGGAGAACACTGAAGCTTTCTTT. Translated: CAISERQENTEAFF. This chain connects TRBV10-3 to TRBJ1-1, with TRBD1 as a possible D gene (6 bases). V was shortened by 2 bases and J by 1 base, with 8 bases between the two germline ends. CDR1 ENHRY and CDR2 SYGVKD come from the germline V gene. The CDR3 has 14 amino acids.

This sequence joins TRBV28 and TRBJ2-1; possibly TRBD2 for D (6 bases). This CDR3 has 15 residues. The germline gives CDR1 MDHEN, CDR2 SYDVKM. With 3 bases removed from V and 7 bases from J, the gap between germline ends came to 16 bases. The CDR3 nucleotides are TGTGCCAGCAGTTTGTGGGACTCTTCTGAGAATGAGCAGTTCTTC. This codes for CASSLWDSSENEQFF.